The clone carrying this TCR beta chain came up a few times. Its antigen is not identified. With a J-beta primer mix and a sample-barcoded 5' primer, a second PCR ran roughly 7 to 11 cycles. MiXCR was run by TCRdb on the 5' RACE reads, yielding one entry per CDR3 protein. Of 1.5 million to 2 million distinct CDR3 sequences detected, approximately 39% appear once; the ten largest clones hold roughly 23%. This specimen belongs to a study of blood T cells in healthy people across ages. Study results and caveats: Relative to aged donors, long-lived donors carried more naive CD4+ cells and displayed higher diversity.

From germline, CDR1 is KGHDR and CDR2 SFDVKD. CDR3 length: 14 amino acids. Trimming took 4 bases from V and 3 from J, leaving 11 bases between them. The sequencing input was blood. The receptor was isolated from a human donor in good health. The chain carries TRBV24-1 and TRBJ1-2; the D gene is possibly TRBD1 (5 bases). As DNA, the CDR3 is TGTGCCACCAGTGACTCTAGGGGTTACTATGGCTACACCTTC. Its translation: CATSDSRGYYGYTF.